Presented here are 8 T cell receptor beta chains from one specimen sequenced in a study of blood T cell repertoires in COVID-19. Sequenced by immunoSEQ multiplex PCR; TCRdb stores in-frame clones only, minus some. The profile shows 100,000 or so clones, roughly 92% of them singletons. The source material was peripheral blood. Source of these receptors: a man between 70 and 80 years old with acute or convalescent COVID-19.

V usage is TRBV6-5 and J usage is TRBJ1-2; D unresolved. CDR3 length: 14 amino acids. Germline V gene lookup returns CDR1 MNHEY and CDR2 SVGAGI. V was trimmed by 7 bases and J by 0 bases, leaving 12 bases between them. The CDR3 protein is CASILTVTNYGYTF. CDR3 bases: TGTGCCAGCATTTTAACAGTCACTAACTATGGCTACACCTTC.

This sequence joins TRBV14 and TRBJ2-3, with 9 bases aligning to TRBD2. CDR1 is SGHDN, CDR2 FVKESK, per germline. There are 16 residues in the CDR3. The V and J ends lost 0 bases and 1 base, in that order; junction bases with no gene match: 2. This chain's CDR3 is CASSQEERGGTDTQYF. DNA of the CDR3: TGTGCCAGCAGCCAAGAGGAGCGGGGGGGCACAGATACGCAGTATTTT.

The chain combines TRBV5-1 with TRBJ2-3; 10 nucleotides align to TRBD1. V gave up 4 bases and J gave up 2 bases; unmatched junction bases: 7. Germline V gene data show CDR1 as SGHRS and CDR2 as YFSETQ. The CDR3 extends over 16 amino acids. CDR3 coding DNA: TGCGCCAGCAGCCCCGGGACAGGGGCTTACACAGATACGCAGTATTTT. This gives the protein CASSPGTGAYTDTQYF. Variable domain in full (rest from reference TRBV5-1 and TRBJ2-3): KAGVTQTPRYLIKTRGQQVTLSCSPISGHRSVSWYQQTPGQGLQFLFEYFSETQRNKGNFPGRFSGRQFSNSRSEMNVSTLELGDSALYLCASSPGTGAYTDTQYFGPGTRLTVL.

This sequence joins TRBV9 and TRBJ2-1; 9 positions match TRBD2. Germline trimming cut 3 bases from V and 4 bases from J; bases unmatched to any gene: 11. CDR1 SGDLS and CDR2 YYNGEE come from the germline V gene. The CDR3 sequence is 17 residues long. In nucleotides, the CDR3 is TGTGCCAGCAGCGGGGGGCTAGCGGGAAAGGGGTACAATGAGCAGTTCTTC. Protein: CASSGGLAGKGYNEQFF.

The chain combines TRBV4-3 with TRBJ1-1, with D unclear. The CDR3 is made up of 14 amino acids. Germline-derived CDR1 and CDR2 are LGHNA and YSLEER. Trimming took 1 base from V and 1 from J, leaving 7 bases between them. In DNA form, the CDR3 reads TGCGCCAGCAGCCAAGGGGCAGAGAACACTGAAGCTTTCTTT. Translating it yields CASSQGAENTEAFF.

This clone came up a few times. The chain has TRBV7-9 and TRBJ1-4; 11 bases match TRBD1. The germline V gene has CDR1 SEHNR and CDR2 FQNEAQ (reference sequence). V dropped 4 bases and J dropped 7; count of bases not matched to a gene: 5. CDR3 size: 15 residues. As DNA, the CDR3 is TGTGCCAGCAGCTCGAGGACAGGGGGCGTTGAAAAACTGTTTTTT. Translated: CASSSRTGGVEKLFF.

J is TRBJ2-3 and V is TRBV6-5, with 8 nucleotides matching TRBD2. The V segment lost 0 bases and the J segment 4 bases; nucleotides outside the gene matches: 3. CDR1 MNHEY and CDR2 SVGAGI come from the germline V gene. The CDR3 has 15 residues. The CDR3 DNA is TGTGCCAGCAGTTACTCGACGGGGGGGCCAGATACGCAGTATTTT. Translating gives CASSYSTGGPDTQYF.

The V gene is TRBV7-2, the J gene TRBJ1-2; 8 nucleotides align to TRBD1. Germline loops: CDR1 SGHTA, CDR2 FQGNSA. The CDR3 loop spans 17 amino acids. The J segment lost 2 bases and the V segment lost 4 bases, leaving 12 bases of the junction unmatched. The CDR3 sequence is CASSSTPWTGTNYGYTF. The CDR3 DNA is TGTGCCAGCAGCTCCACACCTTGGACAGGGACCAACTATGGCTACACCTTC.